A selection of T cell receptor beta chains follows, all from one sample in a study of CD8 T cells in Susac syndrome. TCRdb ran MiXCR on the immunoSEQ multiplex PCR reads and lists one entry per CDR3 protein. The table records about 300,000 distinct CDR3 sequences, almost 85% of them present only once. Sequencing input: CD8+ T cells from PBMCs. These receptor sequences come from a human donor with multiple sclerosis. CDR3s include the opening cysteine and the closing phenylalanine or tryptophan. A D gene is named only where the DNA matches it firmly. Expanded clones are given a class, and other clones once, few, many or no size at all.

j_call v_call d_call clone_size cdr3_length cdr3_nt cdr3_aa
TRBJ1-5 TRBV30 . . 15 TGTGCCTGGAGTGTACGGATCGACAGCAATCAGCCCCAGCATTTT CAWSVRIDSNQPQHF
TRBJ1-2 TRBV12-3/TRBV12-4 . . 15 TGTGCCAGCAGTCGGACTCGGGACGGAGAACTGGGCTACACCTTC CASSRTRDGELGYTF
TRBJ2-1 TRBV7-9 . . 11 TGTGCCAGCAGTCACCGGCATGAGCAGTTCTTC CASSHRHEQFF
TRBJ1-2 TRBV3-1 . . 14 TGTGCCAGCAGCCAAGATCAGGGAAGCAGTGGCTACACCTTC CASSQDQGSSGYTF
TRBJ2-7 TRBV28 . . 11 TGTGCCAGCAGTAGGGGCTACGAGCAGTACTTC CASSRGYEQYF
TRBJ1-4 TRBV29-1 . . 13 TGCAGCGTTATGGGAGCAATTTATGAAAAACTGTTTTTT CSVMGAIYEKLFF
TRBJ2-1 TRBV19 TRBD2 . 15 TGTGCCAGTAGCTTACTAGCGGCCTCCTACAATGAGCAGTTCTTC CASSLLAASYNEQFF
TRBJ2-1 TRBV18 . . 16 TGTGCCAGCTCACCTCCCAGGTCGGGGGCGCGGAATGAGCAGTTCTTC CASSPPRSGARNEQFF
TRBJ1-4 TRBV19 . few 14 TGTGCCAGTACAACAGGGCTGGCTAATGAAAAACTGTTTTTT CASTTGLANEKLFF
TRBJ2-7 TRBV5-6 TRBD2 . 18 TGTGCCAGCAGCTTTACTGGGCTGGGATGGCTAGCGGTACTCGAGCAGTACTTC CASSFTGLGWLAVLEQYF
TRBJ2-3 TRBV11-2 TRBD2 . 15 TGTGCCAGCAGCTTAGAAGCGGGAGAGGCAGATACGCAGTATTTT CASSLEAGEADTQYF
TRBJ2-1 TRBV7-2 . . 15 TGTGCCAGCAGCTTCATGGACAACTCCTACAATGAGCAGTTCTTC CASSFMDNSYNEQFF
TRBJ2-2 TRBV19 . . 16 TGTGCCAGTAACCCCCCAAACAGGGCGGACACCGGGGAGCTGTTTTTT CASNPPNRADTGELFF
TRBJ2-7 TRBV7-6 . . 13 TGTGCCAGCAGCTTAGGAGTAGGGAGCGAGCAGTACTTC CASSLGVGSEQYF
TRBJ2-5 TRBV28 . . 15 TGTGCCAGCAGAACCACAGGGAGTAGGCAAGAGACCCAGTACTTC CASRTTGSRQETQYF
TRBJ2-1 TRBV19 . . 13 TGTGCCAGTAGTACTGTACCCTACAATGAGCAGTTCTTC CASSTVPYNEQFF
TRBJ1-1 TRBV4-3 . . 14 TGCGCCAGCAGCCAGGAGGACACAAACACTGAAGCTTTCTTT CASSQEDTNTEAFF
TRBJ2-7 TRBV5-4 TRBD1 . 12 TGTGCCAGCAGCTATACAGGGGACCAGCAGTACTTC CASSYTGDQQYF
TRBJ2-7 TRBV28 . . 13 TGTGCCAGCAGGCCCAGAGGTCCCTACGAGCAGTACTTC CASRPRGPYEQYF
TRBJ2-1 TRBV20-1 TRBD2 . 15 TGCAGTGCCCTCAGCGGGAGCTTCCCCTACAATGAGCAGTTCTTC CSALSGSFPYNEQFF
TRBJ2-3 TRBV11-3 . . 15 TGTGCCAGCAGCCGGAAGGGTCCTCCACTGGATACGCAGTATTTT CASSRKGPPLDTQYF
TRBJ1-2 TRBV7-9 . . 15 TGTGCCAGCAGCTTACACGGCCAGGCCATCTATGGCTACACCTTC CASSLHGQAIYGYTF
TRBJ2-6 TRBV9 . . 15 TGTGCCAGCAGCGGGGGGGTAGGGAGGCCCAACGTCCTGACTTTC CASSGGVGRPNVLTF
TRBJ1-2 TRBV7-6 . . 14 TGTGCCAGCAGCTTAGCAGGGGCGTTCTATGGCTACACCTTC CASSLAGAFYGYTF
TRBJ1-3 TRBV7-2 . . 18 TGTGCCAGCAGCTTAGTCGGTGTTATTCAGTCCTCTGGAAACACCATATATTTT CASSLVGVIQSSGNTIYF
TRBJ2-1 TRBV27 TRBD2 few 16 TGTGCCAGCAGTTTAGGGCTAGCGGGATACTACAATGAGCAGTTCTTC CASSLGLAGYYNEQFF
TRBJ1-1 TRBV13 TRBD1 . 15 TGTGCCAGCAGCTTAGTAGGGACAGCTAACACTGAAGCTTTCTTT CASSLVGTANTEAFF
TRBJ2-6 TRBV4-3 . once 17 TGCGCCAGCAGCCAAGTATTCCTTAGGTCTGGGGCCAACGTCCTGACTTTC CASSQVFLRSGANVLTF
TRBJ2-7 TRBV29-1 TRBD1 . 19 TGCAGCGTTGACGCGGTGGACGATACGGGACAGGGGGTAGCTCACGAGCAGTACTTC CSVDAVDDTGQGVAHEQYF
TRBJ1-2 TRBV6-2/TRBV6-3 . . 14 TGTGCCAGCAGTTACCCAGGGCAGTTGGATGGCTACACCTTC CASSYPGQLDGYTF
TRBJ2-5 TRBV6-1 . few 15 TGTGCCAGCAGTGTATTGGACTGGTCGAAAGAGACCCAGTACTTC CASSVLDWSKETQYF
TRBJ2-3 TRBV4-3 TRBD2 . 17 TGCGCCAGCAGCCAGGATAGACTAGCGGCATCCACGGATACGCAGTATTTT CASSQDRLAASTDTQYF
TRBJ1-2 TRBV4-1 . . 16 TGCGCCAGCAGCCCTAGAACGTTAGGGTTTATGGATGGCTACACCTTC CASSPRTLGFMDGYTF
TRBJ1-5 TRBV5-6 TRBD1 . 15 TGTGCCAGCAGCCTAGGACAGGGTTCGCCTCAGCCCCAGCATTTT CASSLGQGSPQPQHF
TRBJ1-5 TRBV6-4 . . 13 TGTGCCAGCAGTGCCAGGGCCAACCAGCCCCAGCATTTT CASSARANQPQHF
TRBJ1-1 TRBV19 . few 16 TGTGCCAGTAGTATATCAAACAGGGAGGTCGTCACTGAAGCTTTCTTT CASSISNREVVTEAFF
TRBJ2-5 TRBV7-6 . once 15 TGTGCCAGCAGCTTATCGGCCGTAGAACAAGAGACCCAGTACTTC CASSLSAVEQETQYF
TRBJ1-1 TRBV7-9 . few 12 TGTGCCAGCAGCTTACTGAGTAGGGAAGCTTTCTTT CASSLLSREAFF
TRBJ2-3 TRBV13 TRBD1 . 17 TGTGCCAGCAGCTTAGGCCAGGGGGAGATATTCACAGATACGCAGTATTTT CASSLGQGEIFTDTQYF
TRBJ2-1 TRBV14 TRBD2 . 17 TGTGCCAGCAGCCCGGGACTAGCGGGAGAGATGGACAATGAGCAGTTCTTC CASSPGLAGEMDNEQFF
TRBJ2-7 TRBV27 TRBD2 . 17 TGTGCCAGCAGTCCCCTCGGGCGGGAGGTCGTCACCTACGAGCAGTACTTC CASSPLGREVVTYEQYF
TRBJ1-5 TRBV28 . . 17 TGTGCCATCGCCTCCCGGTGGGCCCTAGGTAGCAATCAGCCCCAGCATTTT CAIASRWALGSNQPQHF
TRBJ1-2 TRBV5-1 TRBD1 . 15 TGCGCCAGCAGCCCGTGGGACAGGGGTTACTATGGCTACACCTTC CASSPWDRGYYGYTF